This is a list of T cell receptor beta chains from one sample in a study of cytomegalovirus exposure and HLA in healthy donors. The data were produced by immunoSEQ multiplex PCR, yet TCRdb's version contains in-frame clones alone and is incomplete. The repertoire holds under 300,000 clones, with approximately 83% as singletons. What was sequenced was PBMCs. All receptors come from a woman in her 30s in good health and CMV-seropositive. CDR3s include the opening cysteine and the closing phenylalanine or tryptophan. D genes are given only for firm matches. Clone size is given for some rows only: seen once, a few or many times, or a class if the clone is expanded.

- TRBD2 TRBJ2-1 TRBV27 CASSLETSAFNEQFF TGTGCCAGCAGTTTAGAGACTAGCGCTTTCAATGAGCAGTTCTTC
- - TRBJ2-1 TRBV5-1 CASTGSGNNEQFF TGCGCCAGCACCGGATCGGGAAACAATGAGCAGTTCTTC
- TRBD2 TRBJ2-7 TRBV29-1 CSVEDVPSGRPYEQYF TGCAGCGTTGAAGATGTCCCTAGCGGGAGGCCCTACGAGCAGTACTTC
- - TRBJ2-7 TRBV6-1 CASSEARERAPFHEQYF TGTGCCAGCAGTGAAGCGCGGGAAAGGGCCCCCTTTCACGAGCAGTACTTC
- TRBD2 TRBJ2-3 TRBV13 CASSSTGTTSTDTQYF TGTGCCAGCAGCTCTACCGGGACTACTAGCACAGATACGCAGTATTTT
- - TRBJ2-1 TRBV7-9 CASSQTTGEVYNEQFF TGTGCCAGCAGCCAAACGACTGGAGAGGTCTACAATGAGCAGTTCTTC
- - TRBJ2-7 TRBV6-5 CASSYSIGKGTYEQYF TGTGCCAGCAGTTACTCGATAGGGAAGGGGACCTACGAGCAGTACTTC
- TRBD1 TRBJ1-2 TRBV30 CAWSYDRATYGYTF TGTGCCTGGAGTTATGACAGGGCCACCTATGGCTACACCTTC
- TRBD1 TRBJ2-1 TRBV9 CASSVEGTAYNEQFF TGTGCCAGCAGCGTAGAGGGGACAGCGTACAATGAGCAGTTCTTC
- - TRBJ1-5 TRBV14 CASSQSYSNQPQHF TGTGCCAGCAGCCAATCCTATAGCAATCAGCCCCAGCATTTT
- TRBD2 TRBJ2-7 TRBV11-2 CASSLPSGLRKSSYEQYF TGTGCCAGCAGCTTACCTAGCGGGCTTCGGAAAAGCTCCTACGAGCAGTACTTC
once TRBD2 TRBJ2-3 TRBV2 CATGTSEDTQYF TGTGCCACCGGGACTAGCGAGGATACGCAGTATTTT
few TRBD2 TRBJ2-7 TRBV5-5 CASSLGAGEFYEQYF TGTGCCAGCAGCTTGGGGGCGGGAGAATTCTACGAGCAGTACTTC
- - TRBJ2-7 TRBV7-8 CASSLAGGVYEQYF TGTGCCAGCAGCTTAGCGGGAGGCGTTTACGAGCAGTACTTC
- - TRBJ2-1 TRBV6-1 CASSGGTRDNEQFF TGTGCCAGCAGTGGCGGGACCCGCGACAATGAGCAGTTCTTC
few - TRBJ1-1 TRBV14 CASSLVPNTEAFF TGTGCCAGCAGCCTAGTGCCGAACACTGAAGCTTTCTTT
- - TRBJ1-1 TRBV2 CASHREENTEAFF TGTGCCAGCCACCGAGAGGAGAACACTGAAGCTTTCTTT
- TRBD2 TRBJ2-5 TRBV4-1 CASSPQTAGDSETQYF TGCGCCAGCAGCCCCCAGACAGCGGGAGATTCGGAGACCCAGTACTTC
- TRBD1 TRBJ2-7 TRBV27 CASSQGDRTLPSYEQYF TGTGCCAGCAGCCAAGGGGACAGGACTCTTCCGTCCTACGAGCAGTACTTC
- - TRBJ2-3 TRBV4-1 CASSQDSGLRDTQYF TGCGCCAGCAGCCAAGATAGTGGGCTTCGGGATACGCAGTATTTT
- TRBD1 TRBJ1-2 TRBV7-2 CASSHYSTGGNGYTF TGTGCCAGCAGCCATTATAGTACAGGGGGGAATGGCTACACCTTC
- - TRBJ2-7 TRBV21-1 CASTTGLAGGRYEQYF TGTGCCAGCACCACGGGACTAGCGGGAGGTCGGTACGAGCAGTACTTC
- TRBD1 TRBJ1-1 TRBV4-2 CASSPTGDHEAFF TGTGCCAGCAGCCCGACAGGGGACCATGAAGCTTTCTTT
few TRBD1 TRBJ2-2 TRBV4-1 CASSQSTGTGELFF TGCGCCAGCAGCCAATCGACAGGGACCGGGGAGCTGTTTTTT
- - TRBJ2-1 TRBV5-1 CASSFLAGADNEQFF TGCGCCAGCAGCTTCCTCGCAGGGGCAGACAATGAGCAGTTCTTC
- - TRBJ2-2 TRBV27 CASSLFFKYWENAGELFF TGTGCCAGCAGTTTATTCTTTAAATATTGGGAGAACGCCGGGGAGCTGTTTTTT
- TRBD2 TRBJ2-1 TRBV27 CASSFGGRANEQFF TGTGCCAGCAGTTTTGGAGGGAGGGCCAATGAGCAGTTCTTC
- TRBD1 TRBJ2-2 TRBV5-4 CASSLARQGGTGELFF TGTGCCAGCAGCTTGGCGCGACAGGGGGGCACCGGGGAGCTGTTTTTT
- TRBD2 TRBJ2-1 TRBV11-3 CASSRGTSGYNEQFF TGTGCCAGCAGCCGCGGGACTAGCGGATACAATGAGCAGTTCTTC
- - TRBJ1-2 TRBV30 CAWSGQFNYGYTF TGTGCCTGGAGTGGACAGTTTAACTATGGCTACACCTTC
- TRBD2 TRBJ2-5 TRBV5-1 CASSPGLAGGLTETQYF TGCGCCAGCAGCCCCGGACTAGCGGGAGGTTTAACGGAGACCCAGTACTTC
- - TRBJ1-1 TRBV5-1 CASSSQGTEAFF TGCGCCAGCAGTTCTCAGGGCACTGAAGCTTTCTTT
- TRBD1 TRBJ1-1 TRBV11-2 CASSLDWTGGTEAFF TGTGCCAGCAGCTTAGATTGGACAGGGGGCACTGAAGCTTTCTTT
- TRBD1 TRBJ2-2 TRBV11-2 CASSWGQGGTGELFF TGTGCCAGCAGCTGGGGACAGGGGGGCACCGGGGAGCTGTTTTTT
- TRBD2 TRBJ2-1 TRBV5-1 CASSWQTSGIEGNEQFF TGCGCCAGCAGCTGGCAGACTAGCGGGATAGAAGGCAATGAGCAGTTCTTC
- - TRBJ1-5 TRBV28 CASSLIFRSNQPQHF TGTGCCAGCAGTTTAATTTTCAGGAGCAATCAGCCCCAGCATTTT
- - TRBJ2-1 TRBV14 CASSQVGLGQPYNEQFF TGTGCCAGCAGCCAAGTCGGGCTGGGACAACCTTACAATGAGCAGTTCTTC
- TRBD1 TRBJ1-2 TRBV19 CASSIVAGGTYGYTF TGTGCCAGTAGTATTGTGGCAGGGGGCACCTATGGCTACACCTTC
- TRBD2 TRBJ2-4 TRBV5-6 CASSFRLAGGSGNIQYF TGTGCCAGCAGCTTTCGACTAGCGGGAGGTTCCGGGAACATTCAGTACTTC
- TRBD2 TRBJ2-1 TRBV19 CASSYPSGRFEQFF TGTGCCAGTAGTTATCCTAGCGGGAGATTTGAGCAGTTCTTC